The 4 T cell receptor beta chains listed next were all sequenced from one sample in a study of blood T cell repertoires in COVID-19. Repertoires were generated with immunoSEQ multiplex PCR, while TCRdb's copy carries only in-frame clones and drops some. The sample records a few hundred thousand clones, about 90% being singletons. Sample: PBMCs or T cells enriched from blood (not recorded which). The receptors shown here come from a young woman who had recovered from COVID-19.

This clone came up once. The chain uses TRBV19 and TRBJ1-1; TRBD1 is a possible D gene (5 bases). V shed 0 bases and J shed 1 base, with 9 bases lying between them. Germline V gene lookup returns CDR1 LNHDA and CDR2 SQIVND (reference sequence). The CDR3 runs to 15 residues. The CDR3 sequence is CASSIDHTGNTEAFF. The CDR3 nucleotides are TGTGCCAGTAGTATAGATCATACAGGGAACACTGAAGCTTTCTTT.

The genes are TRBV19 and TRBJ2-7; D is possibly TRBD1 (5 bases). Germline CDR1 and CDR2: LNHDA and SQIVND (reference sequence). V was clipped by 7 bases and J by 6 bases, with 13 bases between them. This CDR3 contains 12 residues. The chain's CDR3 is CASKARVGEQYF. The CDR3 DNA reads as TGTGCCAGTAAGGCCAGGGTTGGCGAGCAGTACTTC.

The chain employs TRBV28 and TRBJ1-5; D remains ambiguous. This CDR3 has 13 amino acids. Germline CDR1 is MDHEN and CDR2 is SYDVKM. Trimming removed 5 bases from V and 0 bases from J, with 5 bases in between. The CDR3 loop reads CASSPLSNQPQHF. As DNA, the CDR3 is TGTGCCAGCAGTCCACTTAGCAATCAGCCCCAGCATTTT.

The chain links TRBV5-1 to TRBJ2-1, with D tentatively TRBD1 (5 bases). V lost 0 bases, J lost 0 bases, and 10 bases lay in between. CDR3 length equals 16 residues. Per the germline V gene, CDR1 is SGHRS and CDR2 is YFSETQ. The CDR3 protein is CASSLDRPVSYNEQFF. DNA for the CDR3: TGCGCCAGCAGCTTGGACAGGCCAGTCTCCTACAATGAGCAGTTCTTC.